These 12 T cell receptor beta chains were all obtained from the same sample, sequenced in a study of T cells after posttransplantation cyclophosphamide. Methotrexate plus calcineurin inhibitor accompanied controls' myeloablative marrow transplants; sampling was 1 year later. TCRdb's table, derived via immunoSEQ multiplex PCR, lists solely in-frame clones and lacks some. The sample consists of 15,000 to 20,000 clones, around 80% of them appearing once. The sequencing here drew on PBMCs, taken roughly 470 days after allogeneic stem cell transplant with calcineurin inhibitor and methotrexate. The receptors come from a male patient aged 30 to 40 who received an allogeneic stem cell transplant from an unrelated donor, was CMV-positive, and had acute and chronic GVHD. The graft donor may have given rise to some T cells.

A few counts support this clone. V usage is TRBV7-9 and J usage is TRBJ1-1; TRBD1 might be the D (5 bases). V gave up 1 base and J gave up 7 bases, with 13 bases separating them. The length of the CDR3 is 14 residues. CDR1 and CDR2 from the germline V gene are SEHNR and FQNEAQ (reference sequence). In DNA form, the CDR3 reads TGTGCCAGCAGCTTAGAGGGGCCGGACCTTGAAGCTTTCTTT. Amino acids: CASSLEGPDLEAFF.

The chain links TRBV4-3 to TRBJ2-7; TRBD2 is a possible D gene (5 bases). There are 13 residues in the CDR3. Germline values: CDR1 LGHNA, CDR2 YSLEER. Trimming stripped 1 base from V and 3 bases from J, with 7 bases between. The CDR3, as DNA: TGCGCCAGCAGCCAAGGCGGGCTCTACGAGCAGTACTTC. Its protein product is CASSQGGLYEQYF.

For the CDR3, the DNA is TGTGCCAGCAGTTCCCTAGCGGGGGGGTACAATGAGCAGTTCTTC. Protein: CASSSLAGGYNEQFF. The chain recombines TRBV6-1 with TRBJ2-1; 12 bases are a match to TRBD2. Losses at the gene ends were 5 bases for V and 4 bases for J; bases not matched to a gene: 3. The CDR3 consists of 15 residues. Per the germline V gene, CDR1 is MNHNS and CDR2 is SASEGT.

The rearrangement uses TRBV5-1 and TRBJ1-6, with D perhaps TRBD1 (6 bases). The CDR3 has 14 amino acids. Trimming pared 0 bases from V and 7 bases from J, leaving 8 bases between. CDR1 and CDR2 (germline): SGHRS, YFSETQ. The CDR3 here is CASSLDGQNSPLHF. CDR3 DNA sequence: TGCGCCAGCAGCTTGGACGGACAGAATTCACCCCTCCACTTT. The variable domain in full, with the rest retrieved from reference TRBV5-1 and TRBJ1-6, is KAGVTQTPRYLIKTRGQQVTLSCSPISGHRSVSWYQQTPGQGLQFLFEYFSETQRNKGNFPGRFSGRQFSNSRSEMNVSTLELGDSALYLCASSLDGQNSPLHFGNGTRLTVT.

This clone has a single count. J is TRBJ2-7 and V is TRBV14, with 9 bases aligning to TRBD1. Germline CDR1 reads SGHDN; CDR2 reads FVKESK. This CDR3 is 11 amino acids long. V gave up 1 base and J gave up 13 bases; unmatched junction bases: 2. CDR3: CASSQGDREYF. CDR3 DNA sequence: TGTGCCAGCAGCCAAGGGGACAGGGAATACTTC.

This clone was observed a single time. The chain combines TRBV19 with TRBJ2-5; tentatively, D is TRBD1 (5 bases). The CDR3 covers 13 residues. Trimming left V 1 base short and J 4 bases short, with 7 bases between. The germline CDR1 and CDR2 sequences are LNHDA and SQIVND (reference sequence). CDR3 region: CASSIGRGETQYF. The CDR3 DNA reads TGTGCCAGTAGTATAGGTAGGGGAGAGACCCAGTACTTC.

This chain uses TRBV4-3 with TRBJ1-2; perhaps TRBD1 as D (5 bases). From germline, CDR1 is LGHNA and CDR2 YSLEER. Trimming removed 0 bases from V and 5 bases from J, with 16 bases in between. This CDR3 has 16 amino acids. The CDR3 region has the DNA TGCGCCAGCAGCCAAGATGAGGCAGGGTGGCTTTATGGCTACACCTTC. This codes for CASSQDEAGWLYGYTF.

This sequence joins TRBV10-3 and TRBJ1-1; D is ambiguous. The CDR3 is 14 residues long. V was pared by 5 bases and J by 5 bases, with 15 bases between. Germline V gene lookup returns CDR1 ENHRY and CDR2 SYGVKD. Here the CDR3 reads CAISHESLYTEAFF. DNA of the CDR3: TGTGCCATCAGTCATGAGAGTCTTTATACTGAAGCTTTCTTT.

DNA for the CDR3: TGTGCCAGCAGTCTTGCGGGGGTGGGTGGCTACACCTTC. Translated: CASSLAGVGGYTF. J is TRBJ1-2 and V is TRBV28, with D possibly TRBD1 on 5 matching bases. The CDR3 is 13 residues long. Trimming left V 5 bases short and J 7 bases short, with 14 bases between. Germline V lookup: CDR1 MDHEN, CDR2 SYDVKM.

The rearrangement uses TRBV27 and TRBJ2-2; D is possibly TRBD2 (6 bases). The V and J ends lost 7 bases and 2 bases respectively, with 8 bases between them. The CDR3 runs 13 residues. Germline CDR1 reads MNHEY; CDR2 reads SMNVEV (reference sequence). This CDR3 is CASKGTNTGELFF. Here the CDR3 DNA reads TGTGCCAGCAAGGGGACTAACACCGGGGAGCTGTTTTTT.

This clone was detected only a few times. The CDR3 is CASAGGWTEAFF. Here the CDR3 DNA reads TGTGCCAGCGCCGGGGGATGGACTGAAGCTTTCTTT. The genes are TRBV19 and TRBJ1-1; D is perhaps TRBD1 (5 bases). This CDR3 is 12 amino acids long. Trimming cost V 9 bases and J 5 bases, with 13 bases left between them. The germline gives CDR1 LNHDA, CDR2 SQIVND (reference sequence).

V usage is TRBV6-5 and J usage is TRBJ1-4; 7 bases line up with TRBD1. With V trimmed by 0 bases and J by 2 bases, 3 bases remained unmatched. This CDR3 has 16 amino acids. CDR1 and CDR2 (germline): MNHEY, SVGAGI. The CDR3 spells CASSYSATGTNEKLFF. The CDR3 region has the DNA TGTGCCAGCAGTTACTCGGCGACAGGGACTAATGAAAAACTGTTTTTT.